These T cell receptor beta chains were read from a single sample in a study of control samples from healthy donors and cancer patients. The protocol was immunoSEQ multiplex PCR, while the TCRdb copy is restricted to in-frame clones and leaves out a portion. The sample contains 140,000 to 150,000 clones, about 91% of which appear only once. Sample: blood. The receptors here all came from a man aged 25 to 40 in good health. The CDR3 runs from the conserved cysteine through the conserved F or W. The D gene is left open where the match is weak. The listing skips clone size in some rows; elsewhere it reads once, few, many or a size class.

D gene	V gene	J gene	clone size	CDR3 protein	CDR3 DNA
NA	TRBV27	TRBJ2-1	NA	CASSFFRVGREQFF	TGTGCCAGCAGTTTTTTTCGGGTAGGTCGGGAGCAGTTCTTC
TRBD2	TRBV4-2	TRBJ2-7	NA	CASSQEGGGVSYEQYF	TGTGCCAGCAGCCAAGAGGGCGGGGGGGTCTCCTACGAGCAGTACTTC
TRBD1	TRBV4-2	TRBJ1-5	once	CASSQGQGSEQPQHF	TGTGCCAGCAGCCAAGGACAGGGTTCGGAACAGCCCCAGCATTTT
NA	TRBV27	TRBJ2-7	NA	CASSLYEQYF	TGTGCCAGCAGTTTATACGAGCAGTACTTC
NA	TRBV7-9	TRBJ1-4	NA	CASSFRGGEKLFF	TGTGCCAGCAGCTTCAGGGGTGGTGAAAAACTGTTTTTT
TRBD1	TRBV28	TRBJ1-2	NA	CASSLRPARTGQGAAGYTF	TGTGCCAGCAGTTTACGGCCCGCCCGAACGGGACAGGGGGCGGCTGGCTACACCTTC
NA	TRBV5-1	TRBJ2-3	NA	CASSREAASTDTQYF	TGCGCCAGCAGCAGAGAGGCGGCCAGCACAGATACGCAGTATTTT
NA	TRBV10-1	TRBJ2-3	NA	CASIRLPADTQYF	TGCGCCAGCATCCGACTACCCGCAGATACGCAGTATTTT
TRBD1	TRBV3-1/TRBV3-2	TRBJ2-5	NA	CASSLQGVEETQYF	TGTGCCAGCAGCCTACAGGGGGTAGAGGAGACCCAGTACTTC
NA	TRBV4-1	TRBJ2-3	NA	CASSQDSTDTQYF	TGCGCCAGCAGCCAAGATTCTACAGATACGCAGTATTTT
NA	TRBV5-1	TRBJ1-1	NA	CASSFRTSTEAFF	TGCGCCAGCAGCTTCCGGACTTCAACTGAAGCTTTCTTT
NA	TRBV24-1	TRBJ1-2	NA	CATSDFNYGYTF	TGTGCCACCAGTGATTTCAACTATGGCTACACCTTC
NA	TRBV19	TRBJ1-2	NA	CASSSGSDGYTF	TGTGCCAGTAGTTCGGGGAGTGATGGCTACACCTTC
TRBD1	TRBV5-6	TRBJ1-1	NA	CASSLLTGGAGLAFF	TGTGCCAGCAGCTTGCTGACAGGGGGCGCAGGGTTGGCTTTCTTT
TRBD1	TRBV7-8	TRBJ1-2	NA	CASSLGTTGGHGYTF	TGTGCCAGCAGCTTAGGGACCACAGGGGGCCATGGCTACACCTTC
NA	TRBV6-6	TRBJ1-3	NA	CASSYSLDSGNTIYF	TGTGCCAGCAGTTACTCGCTTGACTCTGGAAACACCATATATTTT
NA	TRBV2	TRBJ2-7	NA	CANRYADGAYEQYF	TGTGCCAACCGGTATGCGGACGGGGCCTACGAGCAGTACTTC
NA	TRBV19	TRBJ1-3	NA	CASSIDRAAGNTIYF	TGTGCCAGTAGTATAGACAGGGCGGCTGGAAACACCATATATTTT
NA	TRBV11-2	TRBJ1-3	NA	CASSLEGDSGNTIYF	TGTGCCAGCAGCTTGGAGGGTGACTCTGGAAACACCATATATTTT